This T cell receptor (beta chain) was sequenced during a study of blood T cell repertoires in COVID-19. Measured with immunoSEQ multiplex PCR; TCRdb has only the in-frame clones, and not every one. The top ten hold over 6.5% of the sample, which has almost 90,000 clones, around 91% seen once. Germline CDR1 is SGHDT and CDR2 is YYEEEE. The V gene end was trimmed by 2 bases and the J gene end by 1 base; junction bases not matched to a gene: 1. The CDR3 extends over 16 amino acids. Seattle researchers signed up patients amid active infection and tracked them longitudinally. Sequencing input: peripheral blood. V gene TRBV5-6 combines with J gene TRBJ2-6, with 9 bases identical to TRBD1. The clonotype was recovered from a man aged 18 to 35 with COVID-19, enrolled during active disease. CDR3 amino acids: CASSFGTGSGANVLTF. DNA for the CDR3: TGTGCCAGCAGCTTCGGGACAGGGTCTGGGGCCAACGTCCTGACTTTC.